Below are 9 T cell receptor beta chains sequenced from a single sample in a study of glioma-infiltrating T cells. The iRepertoire nested amplicon-rescue multiplex PCR amplified TCR alpha and beta CDR3s from RNA. TCRdb reprocessed the multiplex PCR reads with MiXCR, giving one entry per CDR3 protein. The sample has around 97,000 distinct CDR3 sequences; around 28% are singletons. Input material: glioma tissue, nonneoplastic brain tissue, or PBMCs (not recorded which). Receptors originate from a human donor with low-grade glioma or glioblastoma, undergoing nonglioma brain surgery, or in good health (not recorded which).

On this clonotype itself: One end of the junction is discordant with germline, which a read error may explain. V gene TRBV11-2 combines with J gene TRBJ2-4, with TRBD2 matching 9 bases. CDR1 is SGHAT and CDR2 is FQNNGV in the germline V gene. The CDR3 runs 19 residues. For the CDR3, the DNA is TGTGCCAGCAGCTTGGTTAGCGGGGGAGTCAAGGGAGCCAAAGACATTCAGTACTTC. It yields the protein CASSLVSGGVKGAKDIQYF. The whole variable domain, filled in from reference TRBV11-2 and TRBJ2-4, reads EAGVAQSPRYKIIEKRQSVAFWCNPISGHATLYWYQQILGQGPKLLIQFQNNGVVDDSQLPKDRFSAERLKGVDSTLKIQPAKLEDSAVYLCASSLVSGGVKGAKDIQYFGAGTRLSVL.

For this clonotype: Just one base apart from a much larger clone, this may be a read error. The chain couples TRBV6-6 to TRBJ2-5; D possibly corresponds to TRBD1 (6 bases). Trimming took off 8 bases at V and 5 bases at J, with 21 bases between the two ends. CDR3 size: 15 residues. Germline CDR1 reads MNHNY; CDR2 reads SVGAGI (reference sequence). The CDR3 protein is CASGRTGRGRETQYF. The CDR3 DNA sequence: TGTGCCAGCGGGCGCACAGGGCGTGGGCGGGAGACCCAGTACTTC.

As concerns this clonotype: A much larger clone sits a single nucleotide away, making a read error possible. This rearrangement joins TRBV7-2 to TRBJ2-5; 7 nucleotides match TRBD2. Germline trimming cut 1 base from V and 2 bases from J; bases unmatched to any gene: 4. The CDR3 is 15 amino acids. Looked up from germline, CDR1 is SGHTA and CDR2 is FQGNSA. CDR3 nucleotide sequence: TGTGCCAGCAGCTTAGTAACTAGCGTTCAAGAGACCCAGTACTTC. It encodes CASSLVTSVQETQYF.

This clonotype has a count of ten or more. This chain joins TRBV18 and TRBJ2-5; the D is unclear. From germline, CDR1 is KGHSH and CDR2 LQKENI. Trimming cost V 2 bases and J 0 bases, with 10 bases left between them. This CDR3 has 15 residues. The chain's CDR3 is CASSPIFSYQETQYF. CDR3 nucleotides: TGTGCCAGCTCACCAATTTTCAGCTACCAAGAGACCCAGTACTTC.

There are many counts of this clonotype. V gene TRBV12-3 or TRBV12-4 combines with J gene TRBJ1-3; D uncertain. CDR3 size: 13 residues. V was cut by 6 bases and J by 4 bases, with 10 bases left in between. The CDR3 DNA reads as TGTGCCAGCAGCCGGGGAGGGGGAAACACCATATATTTT. The encoded protein is CASSRGGGNTIYF.

This clonotype was picked up many times. This chain uses TRBV4-2 with TRBJ2-7, with unresolved D. In germline, CDR1 is LGHNA, CDR2 YNFKEQ. CDR3 length: 15 amino acids. V shed 0 bases and J shed 5 bases, with 14 bases lying between them. CDR3 loop: CASSQDRNSWNEQYF. DNA for the CDR3: TGTGCCAGCAGCCAAGATAGGAACAGTTGGAACGAGCAGTACTTC.

Concerning this clonotype: At one of its ends the junction is not consistent with the germline gene, which may arise from a read error. The V call is TRBV11-2, the J call TRBJ1-1, with D possibly being TRBD1 (5 bases). CDR1 and CDR2 (germline): SGHAT, FQNNGV. CDR3 length: 13 residues. Written as DNA, the CDR3 is TGTGCCAGCAGCATTTCGACAGACACTGAAGGTTTCTTT. Protein sequence: CASSISTDTEGFF.

This clonotype was picked up many times. The V gene is TRBV7-9, the J gene TRBJ2-4; D not resolved. The V gene's germline CDR1 is SEHNR and CDR2 FQNEAQ (reference sequence). V lost 1 base and J lost 7, with 14 bases in between. This CDR3 contains 15 residues. The CDR3 nucleotides read TGTGCCAGCAGCTTAGGGGAAGGAGTGAGGAACATTCAGTACTTC. This sequence encodes CASSLGEGVRNIQYF.

In regard to this clonotype: This sequence may be a read error, since a much larger clone differs from it by one base. This rearrangement joins TRBV18 to TRBJ2-5; D is uncertain. V lost 3 bases and J 0 bases, leaving 11 bases between the germline ends. The germline V gene encodes CDR1 KGHSH and CDR2 LQKENI. This CDR3 contains 15 residues. CDR3 residues: CASSPSSDDQETQYF. CDR3 DNA sequence: TGTGCCAGCTCACCTTCCTCTGACGACCAAGAGACCCAGTACTTC.